Listed below are T cell receptor beta chains from one sample, sequenced in a study of cytomegalovirus exposure and HLA in healthy donors. The data were produced by immunoSEQ multiplex PCR, yet TCRdb's version contains in-frame clones alone and is incomplete. The repertoire holds about 99,000 clones, with around 77% as singletons. The specimen was PBMCs. The source of these receptors is a man aged 40-50 years in good health and CMV-seronegative. Both conserved end residues are part of each CDR3. Fields, in order: V gene, CDR3 protein.

TRBV7-5 | CVRSLECTIAYNEQFF
TRBV2 | CASSAGTSTDTQYF
TRBV5-6 | CASSLGTLGAEAFF
TRBV7-9 | CASSIQGARNTEAFF
TRBV11-3 | CASSLGASGGDEQFF
TRBV14 | CASSRGGGYNEQFF
TRBV19 | CASSRTSGRAGTYEQYF
TRBV7-9 | CASSGTSSYEQYF
TRBV7-8 | CASSLDWTSGRPPNTGELFF
TRBV6-5 | CASNGQGSHEQYF
TRBV30 | CAWGLQGGNQPQHF
TRBV28 | CASRGTSGGAFGNEQFF
TRBV7-9 | CASSPGLAGDPRANEQFF
TRBV28 | CASSGGTYEQYF
TRBV18 | CASSPLVAGVREQFF
TRBV28 | CASSSRDRNSPLHF
TRBV6-1 | CASSEAGQGGSGYTF
TRBV27 | CASSRFSDQPQHF
TRBV10-3 | CAIKDLRDSGTEAFF